This T cell receptor (beta chain) stems from a study of vaccination effects on CD4 cells after COVID-19. Broader study findings: Clones from infection and from vaccination both contracted markedly late after vaccination.

CD4+ T cells specific for antigen were expanded with viral peptide pools by the ViraFEST assay before sequencing. After around 10 days in culture, the CD4+ T cells were isolated. Vaccine recipients, nucleocapsid antibody negative, had no prior SARS-CoV-2 infection. Half of the medium was exchanged for IL-2 medium on both days 3 and 7. The CDR3 spans 16 residues. CDR1 and CDR2 from the germline V gene are MNHNS and SASEGT. V gave up 6 bases and J gave up 0 bases; unmatched junction bases: 4. TCRdb's copy holds only in-frame clones and misses some; the assay was immunoSEQ multiplex PCR. The sample has 35,000 to 40,000 clones, about three fifths seen once; the top ten hold 15%. Worth noting for this clone: Its specificity is not known.

This TCR was recovered from a human donor who received a COVID-19 vaccine. Here the sequenced sample was CD4+ T cells from PBMCs cultured with HCoV-OC43 spike peptides, taken before COVID-19 vaccination. Subset defined: HCoV-OC43 spike overlapping peptide pool stimulation. V and J are TRBV6-1 and TRBJ1-6, with TRBD1 matching over 8 bases. The CDR3 DNA reads as TGTGCCAGCAGGGAACAGGGGGTCTCCTATAATTCACCCCTCCACTTT. Protein: CASREQGVSYNSPLHF.